This entry lists 10 T cell receptor beta chains sequenced from one sample in a study of Graves' ophthalmopathy and Graves' hyperthyroidism (dated by TCRdb to about 2018). This sample was sequenced with an Illumina HiSeq 2000. For repertoire sequencing, the TCR beta CDR3 regions were amplified from RNA transcripts. A first-round RT-PCR used HTBI primers with the Qiagen OneStep RT-PCR kit, followed by a second-round multiplex PCR, size selection and purification. TCRdb trimmed public reads at Q25 via fastp, called clones via MiXCR and kept in-frame beta chains. Each CDR3 protein gets just one entry, which takes the most common genes and DNA from the rows behind it. Here the sample has a few hundred thousand distinct CDR3 sequences; 21% occur a single time. The ten largest clones add up to around 3.1% of the sample. Sequencing input: peripheral blood. The receptors originated from a woman aged 18-35 years with stable Graves' hyperthyroidism. Donor details come from another sample of the same person, matched by shared clones.

This clonotype showed up many times. The chain uses TRBV11-2 and TRBJ1-1, with D perhaps matching TRBD1 (6 bases). V was shortened by 6 bases and J by 0 bases, with 14 bases between the two germline ends. The CDR3 consists of 15 residues. Germline values: CDR1 SGHAT, CDR2 FQNNGV. In DNA, the CDR3 is TGTGCCAGCAGTAATCGGGAGGGGGTGAACACTGAAGCTTTCTTT. It encodes CASSNREGVNTEAFF.

This clonotype was detected ten times or more. The chain uses TRBV2 and TRBJ1-2; 7 bases align to TRBD1. V lost 5 bases and J lost 8; bases outside the gene matches: 5. CDR1 and CDR2 (germline): SNHLY, FYNNEI. CDR3 length: 12 residues. Written as DNA, the CDR3 is TGTGCCAGCAGTACCGACAGGGCAGGCTACACCTTC. Protein: CASSTDRAGYTF.

Many counts were recorded for this clonotype. The chain couples TRBV5-1 to TRBJ2-3, with a possible D match to TRBD2 (6 bases). V dropped 0 bases and J dropped 4 bases, with 9 bases sitting between them. Germline values: CDR1 SGHRS, CDR2 YFSETQ. CDR3 length: 14 amino acids. This CDR3 reads CASSLGGGADTQYF. CDR3 bases: TGCGCCAGCAGCTTGGGGGGAGGCGCAGATACGCAGTATTTT.

In its sample, this clonotype was seen many times. The genes are TRBV4-1 and TRBJ2-7; 8 nucleotides agree with TRBD2. This CDR3 is 15 amino acids long. Germline V gives CDR1 MGHRA, CDR2 YSYEKL. The trim removed 3 bases at V and 2 bases at J, leaving 6 bases unmatched. CDR3 in DNA: TGCGCCAGCAGCCAGCCCACTAGCGGCACCTACGAGCAGTACTTC. Its protein product is CASSQPTSGTYEQYF.

J is TRBJ1-1 and V is TRBV9; 7 bases line up with TRBD1. The germline V gene encodes CDR1 SGDLS and CDR2 YYNGEE. The V and J ends lost 3 bases and 0 bases, in that order; junction bases with no gene match: 5. There are 15 residues in the CDR3. The DNA for the CDR3 is TGTGCCAGCAGCGGCACACAGGGGATGAACACTGAAGCTTTCTTT. It specifies CASSGTQGMNTEAFF.

This clonotype was detected ten times or more. The chain joins TRBV30 to TRBJ2-2; D perhaps matches TRBD2 (5 bases). This CDR3 has 14 amino acids. V shed 4 bases and J shed 7 bases, with 16 bases lying between them. The V gene's germline CDR1 is GTSNPN and CDR2 SVGIG (reference sequence). As DNA, the CDR3 is TGTGCCTGGAAAACATCCACCGGGATCGGGGAGCTGTTTTTT. This codes for CAWKTSTGIGELFF. Together with reference TRBV30 and TRBJ2-2, the CDR3 gives the full variable domain: SQTIHQWPATLVQPVGSPLSLECTVEGTSNPNLYWYRQAAGRGLQLLFYSVGIGQISSEVPQNLSASRPQDRQFILSSKKLLLSDSGFYLCAWKTSTGIGELFFGEGSRLTVL.

In its sample, this clonotype was seen many times. The chain links TRBV4-3 to TRBJ1-2; possibly TRBD1 for D (5 bases). Germline CDR1 LGHNA, CDR2 YSLEER. V was shortened by 0 bases and J by 8 bases, with 19 bases between the two germline ends. CDR3 size: 16 residues. The CDR3 coding sequence is TGCGCCAGCAGCCAAGATGGCGCCCAGGGCGCTTTCGGCTACACCTTC. Residues: CASSQDGAQGAFGYTF.

This clonotype appeared many times. The chain combines TRBV19 with TRBJ2-2; 9 nucleotides agree with TRBD2. The germline V gene encodes CDR1 LNHDA and CDR2 SQIVND (reference sequence). CDR3 length: 14 residues. The junction had 6 bases not matched to a gene; V was cut back by 6 bases and J by 7 bases. CDR3 sequence reads: CASRKEAGGGELFF. The CDR3 DNA sequence: TGTGCCAGTAGGAAAGAAGCGGGAGGCGGGGAGCTGTTTTTT.

This clonotype was seen only a few times. The chain carries TRBV7-9 and TRBJ2-5; 9 nucleotides align to TRBD1. Germline V lookup: CDR1 SEHNR, CDR2 FQNEAQ (reference sequence). Trimming cost V 4 bases and J 5 bases; bases outside gene matches: 11. The CDR3 extends over 16 amino acids. The CDR3 DNA follows: TGTGCCAGCAGCTCGGACAGGGGCCAGATAATTGAGACCCAGTACTTC. This translates into CASSSDRGQIIETQYF.

The table lists this clonotype with many counts. J is TRBJ2-7 and V is TRBV5-1, with 8 bases lining up with TRBD2. CDR3 length equals 15 residues. With 5 bases clipped from V and 1 base from J, the junction kept 8 bases outside the gene matches. CDR1 is SGHRS, CDR2 YFSETQ, per germline. The CDR3 nucleotides are TGCGCCAGCAGTGGGTCGGCGGGAGGATCCTACGAGCAGTACTTC. It is translated as CASSGSAGGSYEQYF. Full variable domain (remainder filled in from reference TRBV5-1 and TRBJ2-7): KAGVTQTPRYLIKTRGQQVTLSCSPISGHRSVSWYQQTPGQGLQFLFEYFSETQRNKGNFPGRFSGRQFSNSRSEMNVSTLELGDSALYLCASSGSAGGSYEQYFGPGTRLTVT.